This T cell receptor (beta chain) was sequenced in a study of cytotoxic CD8 clonotypes in ibrutinib-treated CLL. Germline CDR1 and CDR2: MNHEY and SMNVEV (reference sequence). The V and J ends lost 8 bases and 9 bases respectively, with 19 bases between them. The CDR3 consists of 13 residues. This clone occurred a few times. Method: immunoSEQ multiplex PCR; TCRdb's copy keeps in-frame clones and lacks some. The sample contains tens of thousands of clones, around 60% of which appear only once. The receptor was derived from a human donor with chronic lymphocytic leukemia. The sample consisted of PBMCs, taken before ibrutinib treatment. The rearrangement joins TRBV27 to TRBJ1-1, with D maybe TRBD1 (6 bases). CDR3 region: CASRRGGIGKAFF. As DNA, the CDR3 is TGTGCCAGCCGGCGGGGGGGCATCGGAAAAGCTTTCTTT.